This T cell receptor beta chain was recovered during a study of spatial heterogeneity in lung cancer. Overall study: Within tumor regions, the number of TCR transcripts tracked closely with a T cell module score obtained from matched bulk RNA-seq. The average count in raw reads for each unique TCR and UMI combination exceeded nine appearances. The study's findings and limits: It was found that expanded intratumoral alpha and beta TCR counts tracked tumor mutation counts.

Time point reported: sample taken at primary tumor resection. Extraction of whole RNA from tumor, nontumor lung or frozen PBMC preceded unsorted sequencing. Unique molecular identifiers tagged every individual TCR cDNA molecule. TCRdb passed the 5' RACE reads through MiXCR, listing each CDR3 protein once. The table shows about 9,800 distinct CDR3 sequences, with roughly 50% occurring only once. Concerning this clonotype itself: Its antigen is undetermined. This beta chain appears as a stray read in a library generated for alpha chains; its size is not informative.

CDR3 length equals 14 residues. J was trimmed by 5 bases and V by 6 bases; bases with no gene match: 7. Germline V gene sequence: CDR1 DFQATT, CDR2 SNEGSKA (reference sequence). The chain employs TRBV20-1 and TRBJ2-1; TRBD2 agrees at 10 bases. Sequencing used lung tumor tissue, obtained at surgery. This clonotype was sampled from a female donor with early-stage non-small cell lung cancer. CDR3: CSAVSGRANNEQFF. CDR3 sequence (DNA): TGCAGTGCAGTCAGCGGGAGGGCCAACAATGAGCAGTTCTTC.